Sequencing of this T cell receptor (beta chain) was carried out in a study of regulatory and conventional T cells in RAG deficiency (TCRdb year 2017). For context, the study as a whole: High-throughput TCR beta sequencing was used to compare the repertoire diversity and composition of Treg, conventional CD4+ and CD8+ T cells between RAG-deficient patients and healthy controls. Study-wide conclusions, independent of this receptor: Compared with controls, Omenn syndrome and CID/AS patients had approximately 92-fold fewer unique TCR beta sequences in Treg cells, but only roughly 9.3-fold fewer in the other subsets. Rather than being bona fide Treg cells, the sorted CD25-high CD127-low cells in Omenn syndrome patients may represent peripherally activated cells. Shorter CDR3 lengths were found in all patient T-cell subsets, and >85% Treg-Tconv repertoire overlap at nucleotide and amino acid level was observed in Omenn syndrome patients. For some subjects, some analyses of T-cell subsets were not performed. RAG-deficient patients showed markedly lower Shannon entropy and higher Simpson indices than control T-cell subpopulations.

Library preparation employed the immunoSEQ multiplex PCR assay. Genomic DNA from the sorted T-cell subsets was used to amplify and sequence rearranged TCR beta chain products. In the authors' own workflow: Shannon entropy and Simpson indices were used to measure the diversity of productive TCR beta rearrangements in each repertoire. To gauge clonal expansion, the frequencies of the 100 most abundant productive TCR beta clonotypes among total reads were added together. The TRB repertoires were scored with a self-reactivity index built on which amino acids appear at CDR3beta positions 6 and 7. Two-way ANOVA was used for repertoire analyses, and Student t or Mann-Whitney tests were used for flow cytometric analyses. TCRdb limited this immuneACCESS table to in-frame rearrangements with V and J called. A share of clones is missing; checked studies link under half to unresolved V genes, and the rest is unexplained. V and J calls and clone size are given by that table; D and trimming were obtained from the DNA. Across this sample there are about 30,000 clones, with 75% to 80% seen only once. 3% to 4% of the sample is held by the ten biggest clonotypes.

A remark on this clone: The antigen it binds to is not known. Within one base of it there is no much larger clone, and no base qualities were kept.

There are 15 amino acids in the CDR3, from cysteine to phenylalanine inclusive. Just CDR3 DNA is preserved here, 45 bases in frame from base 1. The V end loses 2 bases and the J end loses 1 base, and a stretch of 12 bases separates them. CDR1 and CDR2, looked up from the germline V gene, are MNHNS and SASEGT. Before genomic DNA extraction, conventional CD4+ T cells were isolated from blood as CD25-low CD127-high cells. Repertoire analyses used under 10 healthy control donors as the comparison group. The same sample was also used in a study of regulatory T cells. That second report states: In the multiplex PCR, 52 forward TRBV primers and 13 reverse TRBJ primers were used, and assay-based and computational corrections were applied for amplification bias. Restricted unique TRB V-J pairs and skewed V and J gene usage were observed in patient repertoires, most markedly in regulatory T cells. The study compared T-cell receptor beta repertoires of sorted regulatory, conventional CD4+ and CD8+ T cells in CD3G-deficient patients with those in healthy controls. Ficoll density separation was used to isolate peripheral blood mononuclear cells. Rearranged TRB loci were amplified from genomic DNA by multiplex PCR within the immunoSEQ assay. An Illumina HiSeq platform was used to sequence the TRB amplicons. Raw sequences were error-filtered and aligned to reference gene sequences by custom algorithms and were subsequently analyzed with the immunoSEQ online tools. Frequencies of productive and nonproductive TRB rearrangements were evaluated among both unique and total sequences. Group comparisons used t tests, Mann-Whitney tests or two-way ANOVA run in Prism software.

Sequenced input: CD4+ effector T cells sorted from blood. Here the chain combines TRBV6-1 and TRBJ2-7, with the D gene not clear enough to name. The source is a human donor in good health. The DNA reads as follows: TGTGCCAGCAGTGAATCTTGGGGTTTATCCTACGAGCAGTACTTC. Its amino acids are CASSESWGLSYEQYF.